These T cell receptor beta chains were read from a single sample in a study of CD8+CD57+ T cells in acquired aplastic anemia. TCRdb used MiXCR to reprocess the reads, holding one entry per CDR3 protein. This sample has fewer than 250,000 distinct CDR3 sequences, with roughly 50% found just once. Material: sorted CD4+, CD8+, or CD8+CD57+ T cells (not recorded which) from PBMCs. The origin of the receptors is a human donor with aplastic anemia. Each CDR3 is given without its conserved first and last residue.

V gene,CDR3 protein
TRBV9,ASSVAGGMETQY
TRBV20-1,SAQDREWSGYT
TRBV5-1,ASSQYGKNEKLF
TRBV20-1,SARGYRGPSNQPQH
TRBV20-1,SARGDRELF
TRBV9,ASSVAAGVGTEAF
TRBV5-1,ASSLDGRDSPLH
TRBV19,ASRPSGGASSYEQY
TRBV12-3/TRBV12-4,ASSVDSEAF
TRBV29-1,SVPTSHVHEQY
TRBV10-3,AISGDRVNNEQF
TRBV5-6,ASSLNAGGENYGYT
TRBV5-1,ASSPDRLSPLH
TRBV19,ASSTGIDTNYGYT
TRBV9,ASSVGTLGEQY
TRBV5-1,ASSPGTEAF